This T cell receptor (beta chain) was recorded in a study of cytomegalovirus exposure and HLA in healthy donors. Study observations and caveats: The listing of fewer than 200 TCR beta chains classed them as cytomegalovirus-associated. It was reported that the classifier diagnosed cytomegalovirus status with high specificity and sensitivity in both the original and validation cohorts. Earlier analysis yielded a pattern in which most TCR beta V segments were productive about 90% or about 30% of the time.

This clone was counted only a few times. Antigen unknown. Vbeta (60) and Jbeta (13) primers were used in the PCR. The table came from immunoSEQ multiplex PCR; TCRdb's copy has only in-frame clones and leaves some out. Here the sample spans roughly 200,000 clones, 65% to 85% being singletons. The sequence derives from a man between 60 and 70 years old in good health and CMV-seronegative. Input material: PBMCs.

CDR3 amino acids: CASSSTNMAEQYF. In DNA form, the CDR3 reads TGTGCCAGCAGCTCGACTAACATGGCCGAGCAGTACTTC. This chain joins TRBV7-3 and TRBJ2-7; D is possibly TRBD2 (5 bases). This CDR3 has 13 amino acids. V was pared by 4 bases and J by 6 bases, with 13 bases between. Germline loops: CDR1 SGHTA, CDR2 FQGTGA. Full variable domain (rest looked up from reference TRBV7-3 and TRBJ2-7): GAGVSQTPSNKVTEKGKYVELRCDPISGHTALYWYRQSLGQGPEFLIYFQGTGAADDSGLPNDRFFAVRPEGSVSTLKIQRTERGDSAVYLCASSSTNMAEQYFGPGTRLTVT.